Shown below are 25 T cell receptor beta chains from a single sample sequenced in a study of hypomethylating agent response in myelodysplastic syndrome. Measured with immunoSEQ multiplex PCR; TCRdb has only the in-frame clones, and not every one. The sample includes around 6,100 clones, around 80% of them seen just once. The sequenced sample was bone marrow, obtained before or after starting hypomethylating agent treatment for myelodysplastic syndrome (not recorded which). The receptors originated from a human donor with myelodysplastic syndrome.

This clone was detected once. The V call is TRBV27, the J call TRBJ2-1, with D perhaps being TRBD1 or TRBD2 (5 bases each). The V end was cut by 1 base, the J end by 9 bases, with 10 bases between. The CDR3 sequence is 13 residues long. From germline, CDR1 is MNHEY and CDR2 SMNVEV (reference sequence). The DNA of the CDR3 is TGTGCCAGCAGTTTATGGGACGCCGGTGAGCAGTTCTTC. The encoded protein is CASSLWDAGEQFF.

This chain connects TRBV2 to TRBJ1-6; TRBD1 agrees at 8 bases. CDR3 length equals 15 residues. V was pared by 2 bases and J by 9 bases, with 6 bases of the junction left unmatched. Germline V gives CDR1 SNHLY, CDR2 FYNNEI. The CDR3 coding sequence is TGTGCCAGCAGTGAATGGACAGGGAGGAGTTCACCCCTCCACTTT. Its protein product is CASSEWTGRSSPLHF. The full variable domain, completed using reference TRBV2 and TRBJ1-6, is EPEVTQTPSHQVTQMGQEVILRCVPISNHLYFYWYRQILGQKVEFLVSFYNNEISEKSEIFDDQFSVERPDGSNFTLKIRSTKLEDSAMYFCASSEWTGRSSPLHFGNGTRLTVT.

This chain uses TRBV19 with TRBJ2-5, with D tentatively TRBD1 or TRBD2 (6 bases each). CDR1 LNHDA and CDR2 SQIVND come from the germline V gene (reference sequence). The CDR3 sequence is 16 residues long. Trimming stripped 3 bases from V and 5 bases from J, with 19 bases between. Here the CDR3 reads CASSIRRGGLAETQYF. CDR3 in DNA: TGTGCCAGTAGTATCAGAAGAGGGGGGCTAGCGGAGACCCAGTACTTC.

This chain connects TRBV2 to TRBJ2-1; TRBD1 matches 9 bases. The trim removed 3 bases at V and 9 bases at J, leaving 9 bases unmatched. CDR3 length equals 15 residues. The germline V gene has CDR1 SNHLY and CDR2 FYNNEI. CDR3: CASSDNRGLNAEQFF. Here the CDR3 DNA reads TGTGCCAGCAGTGATAACAGGGGGCTCAATGCTGAGCAGTTCTTC.

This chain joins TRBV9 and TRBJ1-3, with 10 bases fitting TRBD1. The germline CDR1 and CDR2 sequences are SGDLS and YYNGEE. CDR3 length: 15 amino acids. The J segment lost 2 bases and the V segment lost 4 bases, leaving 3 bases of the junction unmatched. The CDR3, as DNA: TGTGCCAGCAGCATGGGACAGGGGCCTGGAAACACCATATATTTT. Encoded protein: CASSMGQGPGNTIYF.

The CDR3, as DNA: TGTGCCAGCAGCTTAAAGTACCCCGGGGATGAGCAGTTCTTC. Encoded protein: CASSLKYPGDEQFF. This rearrangement joins TRBV7-2 to TRBJ2-1; TRBD2 is a possible D gene (5 bases). Germline V gene lookup returns CDR1 SGHTA and CDR2 FQGNSA. There are 14 residues in the CDR3. Between the trimmed V and J ends, which lost 2 bases and 8 bases, there was a span of 13 bases.

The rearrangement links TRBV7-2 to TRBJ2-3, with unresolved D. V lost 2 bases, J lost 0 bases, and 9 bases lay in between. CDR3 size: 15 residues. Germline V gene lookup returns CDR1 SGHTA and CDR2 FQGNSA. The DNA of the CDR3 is TGTGCCAGCAGCTTAATCCCCGCTAGCACAGATACGCAGTATTTT. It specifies CASSLIPASTDTQYF.

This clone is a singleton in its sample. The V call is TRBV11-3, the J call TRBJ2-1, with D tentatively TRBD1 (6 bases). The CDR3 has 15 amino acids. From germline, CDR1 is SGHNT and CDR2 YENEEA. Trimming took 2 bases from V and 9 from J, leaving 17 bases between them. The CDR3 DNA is TGTGCCAGCAGCTTATTGTGGCTGGGGGCGAGTGAGCAGTTCTTC. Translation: CASSLLWLGASEQFF.

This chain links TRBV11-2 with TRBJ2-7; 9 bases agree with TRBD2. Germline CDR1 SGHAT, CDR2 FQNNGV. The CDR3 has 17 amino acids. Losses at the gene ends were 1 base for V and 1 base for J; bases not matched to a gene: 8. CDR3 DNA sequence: TGTGCCAGCAGCTTAGGTGTCCTAGCGGGAAGGTCCTACGAGCAGTACTTC. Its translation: CASSLGVLAGRSYEQYF.

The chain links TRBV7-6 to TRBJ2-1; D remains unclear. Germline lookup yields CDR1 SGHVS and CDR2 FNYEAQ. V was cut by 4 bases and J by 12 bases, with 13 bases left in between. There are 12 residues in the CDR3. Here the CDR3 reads CASSSILGVQFF. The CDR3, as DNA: TGTGCCAGCAGCTCCATATTAGGAGTGCAGTTCTTC.

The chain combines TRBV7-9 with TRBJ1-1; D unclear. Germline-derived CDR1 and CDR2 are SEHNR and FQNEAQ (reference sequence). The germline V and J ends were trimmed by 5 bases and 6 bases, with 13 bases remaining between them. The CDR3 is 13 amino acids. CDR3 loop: CASSPDPRAEAFF. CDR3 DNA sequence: TGTGCCAGCAGCCCGGACCCTAGGGCTGAAGCTTTCTTT.

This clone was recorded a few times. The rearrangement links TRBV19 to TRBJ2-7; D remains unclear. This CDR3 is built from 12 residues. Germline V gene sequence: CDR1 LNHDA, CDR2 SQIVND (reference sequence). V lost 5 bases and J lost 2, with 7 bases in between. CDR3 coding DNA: TGTGCCAGTAGTGGGCGTACCTACGAGCAGTACTTC. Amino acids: CASSGRTYEQYF.

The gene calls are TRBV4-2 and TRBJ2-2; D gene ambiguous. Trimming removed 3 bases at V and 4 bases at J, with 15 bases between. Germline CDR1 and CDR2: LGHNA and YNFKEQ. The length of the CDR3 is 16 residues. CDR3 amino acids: CASSQAEAWGTGELFF. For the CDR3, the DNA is TGTGCCAGCAGCCAGGCCGAAGCCTGGGGCACCGGGGAGCTGTTTTTT.

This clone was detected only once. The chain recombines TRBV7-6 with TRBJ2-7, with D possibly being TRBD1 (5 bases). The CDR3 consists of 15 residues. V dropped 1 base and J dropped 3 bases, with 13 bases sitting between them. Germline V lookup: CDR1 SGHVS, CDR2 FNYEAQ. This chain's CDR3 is CASSLGSGLVYEQYF. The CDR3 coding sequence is TGTGCCAGCAGCTTAGGATCAGGGTTGGTCTACGAGCAGTACTTC.

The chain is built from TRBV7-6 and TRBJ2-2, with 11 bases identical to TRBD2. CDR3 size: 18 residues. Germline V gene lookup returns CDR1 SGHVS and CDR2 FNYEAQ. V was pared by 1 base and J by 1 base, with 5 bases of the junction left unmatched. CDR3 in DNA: TGTGCCAGCAGCTTAGTCCCTAGCGGGAGGCGGAACACCGGGGAGCTGTTTTTT. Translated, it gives CASSLVPSGRRNTGELFF.

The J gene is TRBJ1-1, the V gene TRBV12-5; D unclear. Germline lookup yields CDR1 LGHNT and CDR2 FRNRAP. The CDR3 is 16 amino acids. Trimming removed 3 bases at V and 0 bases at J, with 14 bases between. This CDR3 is CASGFTPHGVNTEAFF. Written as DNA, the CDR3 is TGTGCTAGTGGTTTCACTCCTCATGGGGTGAACACTGAAGCTTTCTTT. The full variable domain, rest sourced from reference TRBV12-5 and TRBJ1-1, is DARVTQTPRHKVTEMGQEVTMRCQPILGHNTVFWYRQTMMQGLELLAYFRNRAPLDDSGMPKDRFSAEMPDATLATLKIQPSEPRDSAVYFCASGFTPHGVNTEAFFGQGTRLTVV.

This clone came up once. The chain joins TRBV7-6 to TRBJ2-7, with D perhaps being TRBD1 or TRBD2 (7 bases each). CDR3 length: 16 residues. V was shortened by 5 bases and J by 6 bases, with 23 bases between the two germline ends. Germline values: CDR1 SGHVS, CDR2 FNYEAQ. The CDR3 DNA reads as TGTGCCAGCAGCCTAGGGGGGGGCTCGACAGGGCCCGAGCAGTACTTC. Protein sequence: CASSLGGGSTGPEQYF. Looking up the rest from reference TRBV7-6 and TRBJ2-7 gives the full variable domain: GAGVSQSPRYKVTKRGQDVALRCDPISGHVSLYWYRQALGQGPEFLTYFNYEAQQDKSGLPNDRFSAERPEGSISTLTIQRTEQRDSAMYRCASSLGGGSTGPEQYFGPGTRLTVT.

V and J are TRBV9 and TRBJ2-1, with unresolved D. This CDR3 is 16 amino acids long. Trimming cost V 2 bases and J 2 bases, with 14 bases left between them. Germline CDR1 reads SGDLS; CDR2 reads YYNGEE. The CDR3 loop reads CASSVSSAYPYNEQFF. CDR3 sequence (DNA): TGTGCCAGCAGCGTCTCGAGCGCATATCCCTACAATGAGCAGTTCTTC. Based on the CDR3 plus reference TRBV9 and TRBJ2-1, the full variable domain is DSGVTQTPKHLITATGQRVTLRCSPRSGDLSVYWYQQSLDQGLQFLIQYYNGEERAKGNILERFSAQQFPDLHSELNLSSLELGDSALYFCASSVSSAYPYNEQFFGPGTRLTVL.

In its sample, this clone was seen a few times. The CDR3 region has the DNA TGTGCCAGCACTCTCCCGGCGAATAGCAATCAGCCCCAGCATTTT. This encodes CASTLPANSNQPQHF. This chain connects TRBV6-5 to TRBJ1-5; D remains unclear. This CDR3 has 15 amino acids. V was shortened by 7 bases and J by 0 bases, with 13 bases between the two germline ends. Germline loops: CDR1 MNHEY, CDR2 SVGAGI.

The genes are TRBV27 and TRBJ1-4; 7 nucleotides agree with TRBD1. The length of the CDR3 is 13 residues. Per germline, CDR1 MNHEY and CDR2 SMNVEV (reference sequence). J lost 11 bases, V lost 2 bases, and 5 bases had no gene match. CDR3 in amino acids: CASSLRQGGKLFF. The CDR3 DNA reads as TGTGCCAGCAGTTTACGACAGGGAGGTAAACTGTTTTTT.

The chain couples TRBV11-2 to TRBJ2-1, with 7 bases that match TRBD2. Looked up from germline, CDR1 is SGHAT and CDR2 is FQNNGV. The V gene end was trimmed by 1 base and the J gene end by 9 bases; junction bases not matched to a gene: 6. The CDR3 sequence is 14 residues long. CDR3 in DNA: TGTGCCAGCAGCTTAGGAGGGAGGGTTAGTGAGCAGTTCTTC. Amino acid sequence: CASSLGGRVSEQFF.

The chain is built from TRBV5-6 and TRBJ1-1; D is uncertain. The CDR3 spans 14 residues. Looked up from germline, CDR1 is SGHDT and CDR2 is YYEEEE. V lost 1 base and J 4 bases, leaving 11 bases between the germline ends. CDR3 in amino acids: CASSLYGFSTEAFF. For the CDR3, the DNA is TGTGCCAGCAGCTTGTACGGTTTTAGCACTGAAGCTTTCTTT.

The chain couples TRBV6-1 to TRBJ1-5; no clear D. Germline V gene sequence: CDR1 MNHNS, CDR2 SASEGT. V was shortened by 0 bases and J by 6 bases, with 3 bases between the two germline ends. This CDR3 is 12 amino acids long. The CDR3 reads CASSEAPQPQHF. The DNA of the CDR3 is TGTGCCAGCAGTGAAGCCCCTCAGCCCCAGCATTTT.

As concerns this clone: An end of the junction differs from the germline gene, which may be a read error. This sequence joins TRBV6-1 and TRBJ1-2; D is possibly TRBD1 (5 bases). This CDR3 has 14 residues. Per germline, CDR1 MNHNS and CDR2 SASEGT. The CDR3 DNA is TGCGCCAGCAGTGGGACCTGGGGCATCGATGGCTACACCTTC. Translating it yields CASSGTWGIDGYTF.

The chain's CDR3 is CASSRAVNTEAFF. The CDR3 coding sequence is TGCGCCAGCAGCCGGGCGGTGAACACTGAAGCTTTCTTT. The chain links TRBV4-3 to TRBJ1-1; no clear D. Germline-derived CDR1 and CDR2 are LGHNA and YSLEER. The V end lost 4 bases, the J end lost 0 bases, and 6 bases lay between the germline ends. This CDR3 contains 13 residues.